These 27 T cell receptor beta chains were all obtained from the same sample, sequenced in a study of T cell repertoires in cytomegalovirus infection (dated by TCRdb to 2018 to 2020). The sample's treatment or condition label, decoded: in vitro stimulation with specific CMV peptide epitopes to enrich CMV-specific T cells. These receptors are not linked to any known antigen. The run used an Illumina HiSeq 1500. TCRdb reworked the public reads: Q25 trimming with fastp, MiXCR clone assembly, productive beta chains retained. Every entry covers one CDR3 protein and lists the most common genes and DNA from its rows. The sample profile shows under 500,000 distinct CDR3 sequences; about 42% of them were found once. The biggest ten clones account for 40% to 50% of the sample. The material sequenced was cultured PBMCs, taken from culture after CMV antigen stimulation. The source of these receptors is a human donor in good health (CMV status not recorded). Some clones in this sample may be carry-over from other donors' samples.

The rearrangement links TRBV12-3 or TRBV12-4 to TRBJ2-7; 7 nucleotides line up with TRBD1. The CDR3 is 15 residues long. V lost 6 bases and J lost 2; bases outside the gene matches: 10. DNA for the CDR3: TGTGCCAGCAGCCAACTTACAGGGGTTACCTACGAGCAGTACTTC. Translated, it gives CASSQLTGVTYEQYF.

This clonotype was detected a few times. DNA for the CDR3: TGTGCCAGCAGCTCGATCCAGTCAGGATTTTATGGCTACACCTTC. The encoded protein is CASSSIQSGFYGYTF. The chain carries TRBV7-8 and TRBJ1-2; D not resolved. Germline CDR1 SGHVS, CDR2 FQNEAQ. The germline V and J ends were trimmed by 4 bases and 5 bases, with 17 bases remaining between them. This CDR3 region has 15 residues.

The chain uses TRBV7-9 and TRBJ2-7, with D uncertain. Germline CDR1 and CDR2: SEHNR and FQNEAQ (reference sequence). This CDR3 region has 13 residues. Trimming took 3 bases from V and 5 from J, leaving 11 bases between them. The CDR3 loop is CASSLGQRDEQYF. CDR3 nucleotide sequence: TGTGCCAGCAGCTTGGGCCAAAGGGACGAGCAGTACTTC.

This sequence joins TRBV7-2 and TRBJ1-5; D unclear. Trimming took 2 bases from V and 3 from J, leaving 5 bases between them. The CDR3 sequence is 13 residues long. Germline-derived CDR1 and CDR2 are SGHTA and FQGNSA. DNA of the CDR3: TGTGCCAGCAGCTTATTATCCAATCAGCCCCAGCATTTT. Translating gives CASSLLSNQPQHF.

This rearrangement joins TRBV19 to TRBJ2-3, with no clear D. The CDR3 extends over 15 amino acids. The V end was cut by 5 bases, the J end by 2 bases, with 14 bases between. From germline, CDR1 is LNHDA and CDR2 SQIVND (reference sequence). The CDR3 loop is CASSPLGSVTDTQYF. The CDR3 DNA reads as TGTGCCAGTAGTCCGTTGGGGTCCGTCACAGATACGCAGTATTTT. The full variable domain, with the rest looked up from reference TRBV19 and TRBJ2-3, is DGGITQSPKYLFRKEGQNVTLSCEQNLNHDAMYWYRQDPGQGLRLIYYSQIVNDFQKGDIAEGYSVSREKKESFPLTVTSAQKNPTAFYLCASSPLGSVTDTQYFGPGTRLTVL.

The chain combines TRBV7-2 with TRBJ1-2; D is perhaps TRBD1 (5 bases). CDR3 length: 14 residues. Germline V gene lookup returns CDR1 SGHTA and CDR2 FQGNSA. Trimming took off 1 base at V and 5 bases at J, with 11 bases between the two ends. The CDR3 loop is CASSLEVTDYGYTF. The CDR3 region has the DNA TGTGCCAGCAGCTTAGAAGTGACAGATTATGGCTACACCTTC.

As DNA, the CDR3 is TGTGCCAGCAGCTACGTGAGGGGGGCTTCGGCAGATACGCAGTATTTT. Translated: CASSYVRGASADTQYF. The chain links TRBV11-2 to TRBJ2-3, with D perhaps being TRBD1 or TRBD2 (6 bases each). Trimming removed 4 bases from V and 4 bases from J, with 18 bases in between. CDR1 and CDR2 (germline): SGHAT, FQNNGV. The CDR3 is 16 residues long.

This chain's CDR3 is CSAKTTSGPYNEQFF. CDR3 DNA sequence: TGCAGTGCCAAAACGACTAGCGGGCCTTACAATGAGCAGTTCTTC. V and J are TRBV20-1 and TRBJ2-1; 10 bases align to TRBD2. This CDR3 comprises 15 residues. From germline, CDR1 is DFQATT and CDR2 SNEGSKA (reference sequence). Trimming removed 6 bases from V and 4 bases from J; junction bases left unmatched: 9.

CDR3 loop: CAIRQGERVTDTQYF. CDR3 DNA: TGTGCCATCAGGCAGGGAGAGCGAGTCACAGATACGCAGTATTTT. This chain links TRBV10-3 with TRBJ2-3; TRBD1 or TRBD2 may be the D gene (5 bases each). The CDR3 runs 15 residues. Trimming removed 6 bases from V and 2 bases from J, with 15 bases in between. Per germline, CDR1 ENHRY and CDR2 SYGVKD.

The CDR3 loop reads CSASTGTTYGYTF. DNA for the CDR3: TGCAGTGCTAGTACCGGGACTACCTATGGCTACACCTTC. The chain recombines TRBV20-1 with TRBJ1-2; D possibly corresponds to TRBD1 (5 bases). The germline V gene has CDR1 DFQATT and CDR2 SNEGSKA (reference sequence). The CDR3 sequence is 13 residues long. V dropped 3 bases and J dropped 4 bases, with 12 bases sitting between them.

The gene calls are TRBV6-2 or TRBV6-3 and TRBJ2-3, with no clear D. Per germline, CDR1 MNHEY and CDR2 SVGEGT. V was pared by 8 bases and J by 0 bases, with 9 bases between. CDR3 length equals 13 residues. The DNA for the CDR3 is TGTGCCAGCCGATCCTCTAGCACAGATACGCAGTATTTT. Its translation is CASRSSSTDTQYF.

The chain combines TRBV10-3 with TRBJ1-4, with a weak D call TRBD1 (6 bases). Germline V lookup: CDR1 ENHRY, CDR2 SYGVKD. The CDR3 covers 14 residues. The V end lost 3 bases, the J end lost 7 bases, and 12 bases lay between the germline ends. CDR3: CAISEGGSSEKLFF. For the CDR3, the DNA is TGTGCCATCAGTGAAGGGGGATCGAGTGAAAAACTGTTTTTT.

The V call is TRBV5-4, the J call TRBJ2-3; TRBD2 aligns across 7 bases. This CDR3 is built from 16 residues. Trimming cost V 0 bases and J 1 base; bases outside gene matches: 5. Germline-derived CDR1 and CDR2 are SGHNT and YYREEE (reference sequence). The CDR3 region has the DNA TGTGCCAGCAGCTTGGCGGCGGGAGAGGGCACAGATACGCAGTATTTT. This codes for CASSLAAGEGTDTQYF.

CDR3: CASSLWLQGVSAPLHF. As DNA, the CDR3 is TGTGCCAGCAGCTTATGGCTACAGGGGGTTAGTGCACCCCTCCACTTT. The rearrangement uses TRBV7-8 and TRBJ1-6; 8 nucleotides line up with TRBD1. Trimming cost V 2 bases and J 11 bases; bases outside gene matches: 11. In germline, CDR1 is SGHVS, CDR2 FQNEAQ. The CDR3 contains 16 residues. Variable domain in full (rest from reference TRBV7-8 and TRBJ1-6): GAGVSQSPRYKVAKRGQDVALRCDPISGHVSLFWYQQALGQGPEFLTYFQNEAQLDKSGLPSDRFFAERPEGSVSTLKIQRTQQEDSAVYLCASSLWLQGVSAPLHFGNGTRLTVT.

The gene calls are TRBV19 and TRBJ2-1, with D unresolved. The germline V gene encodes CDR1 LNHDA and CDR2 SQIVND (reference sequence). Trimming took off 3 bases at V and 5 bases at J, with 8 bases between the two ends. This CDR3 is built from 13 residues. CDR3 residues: CASSMYDNNEQFF. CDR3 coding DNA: TGTGCCAGTAGTATGTATGATAACAATGAGCAGTTCTTC.

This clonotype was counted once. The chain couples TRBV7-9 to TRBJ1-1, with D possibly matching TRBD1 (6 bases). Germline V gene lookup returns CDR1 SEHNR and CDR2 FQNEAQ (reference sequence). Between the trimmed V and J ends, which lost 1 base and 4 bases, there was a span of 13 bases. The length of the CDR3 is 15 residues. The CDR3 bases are TGTGCCAGCAGCTTAGGATCGCAGGGGAGCACTGAAGCTTTCTTT. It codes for CASSLGSQGSTEAFF. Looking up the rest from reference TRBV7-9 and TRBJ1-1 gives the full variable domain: DTGVSQNPRHKITKRGQNVTFRCDPISEHNRLYWYRQTLGQGPEFLTYFQNEAQLEKSRLLSDRFSAERPKGSFSTLEIQRTEQGDSAMYLCASSLGSQGSTEAFFGQGTRLTVV.

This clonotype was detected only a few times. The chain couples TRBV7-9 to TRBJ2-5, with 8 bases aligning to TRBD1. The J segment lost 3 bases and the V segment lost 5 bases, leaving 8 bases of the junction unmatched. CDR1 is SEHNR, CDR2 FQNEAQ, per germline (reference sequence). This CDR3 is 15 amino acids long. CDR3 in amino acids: CASSPPGQGEETQYF. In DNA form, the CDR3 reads TGTGCCAGCAGCCCCCCCGGACAGGGAGAAGAGACCCAGTACTTC.

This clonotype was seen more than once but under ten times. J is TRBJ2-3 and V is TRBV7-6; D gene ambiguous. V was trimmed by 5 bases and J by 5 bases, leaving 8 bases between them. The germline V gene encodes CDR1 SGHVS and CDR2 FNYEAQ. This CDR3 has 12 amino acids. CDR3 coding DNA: TGTGCCAGCAGCGGCCTGCGAGATACGCAGTATTTT. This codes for CASSGLRDTQYF.

As DNA, the CDR3 is TGTGCCAGCAGCTCCCGACTGGGTGGAGACAATGAGCAGTTCTTC. Translation: CASSSRLGGDNEQFF. The chain is built from TRBV5-4 and TRBJ2-1, with D uncertain. Trimming stripped 3 bases from V and 5 bases from J, with 15 bases between. Germline V gene lookup returns CDR1 SGHNT and CDR2 YYREEE (reference sequence). CDR3 length: 15 amino acids.

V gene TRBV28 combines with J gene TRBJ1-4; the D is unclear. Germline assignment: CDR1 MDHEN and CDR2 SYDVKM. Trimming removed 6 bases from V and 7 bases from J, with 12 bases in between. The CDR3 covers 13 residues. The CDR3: CASRRPNLEKLFF. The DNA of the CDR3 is TGTGCCAGCAGACGACCGAACCTTGAAAAACTGTTTTTT.

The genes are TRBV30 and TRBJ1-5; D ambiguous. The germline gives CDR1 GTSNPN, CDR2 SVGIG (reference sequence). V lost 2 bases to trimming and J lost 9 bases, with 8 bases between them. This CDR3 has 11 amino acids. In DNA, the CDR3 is TGTGCCTGGAGTAGAGGAGGGCCCCAGCATTTT. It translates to CAWSRGGPQHF.

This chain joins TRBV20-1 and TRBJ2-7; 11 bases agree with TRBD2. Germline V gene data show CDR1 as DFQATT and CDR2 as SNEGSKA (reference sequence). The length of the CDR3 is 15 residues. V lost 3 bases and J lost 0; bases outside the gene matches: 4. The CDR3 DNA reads TGCAGTGCTAGTTATCTAGCGGGGGGCTCCTACGAGCAGTACTTC. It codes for CSASYLAGGSYEQYF.

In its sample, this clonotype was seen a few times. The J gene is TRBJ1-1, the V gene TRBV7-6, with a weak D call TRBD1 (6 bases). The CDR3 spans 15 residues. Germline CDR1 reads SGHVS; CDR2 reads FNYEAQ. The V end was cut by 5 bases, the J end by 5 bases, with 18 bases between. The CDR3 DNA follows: TGTGCCAGCAGCCCGGGCCGGGGGGCGTCGACTGAAGCTTTCTTT. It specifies CASSPGRGASTEAFF.

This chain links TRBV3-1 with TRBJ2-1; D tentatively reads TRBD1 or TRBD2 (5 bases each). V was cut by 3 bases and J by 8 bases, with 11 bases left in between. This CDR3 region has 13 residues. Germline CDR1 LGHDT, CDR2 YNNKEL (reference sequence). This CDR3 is CASSQGVGDEQFF. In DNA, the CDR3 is TGTGCCAGCAGCCAGGGGGTAGGTGATGAGCAGTTCTTC.

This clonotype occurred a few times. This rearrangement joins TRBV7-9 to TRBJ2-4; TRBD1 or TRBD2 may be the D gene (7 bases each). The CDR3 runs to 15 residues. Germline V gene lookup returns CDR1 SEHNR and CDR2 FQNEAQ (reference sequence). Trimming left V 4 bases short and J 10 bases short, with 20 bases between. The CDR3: CASSSLGRGRWIQYF. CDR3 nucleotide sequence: TGTGCCAGCAGCTCCCTTGGGAGGGGGCGCTGGATTCAGTACTTC.

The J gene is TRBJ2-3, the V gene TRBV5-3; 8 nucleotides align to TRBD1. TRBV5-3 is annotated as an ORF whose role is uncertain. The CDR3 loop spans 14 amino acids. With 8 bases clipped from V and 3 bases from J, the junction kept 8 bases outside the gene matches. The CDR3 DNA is TGTGCCAGCACCCCGGGACAGGAGACAGATACGCAGTATTTT. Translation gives CASTPGQETDTQYF.

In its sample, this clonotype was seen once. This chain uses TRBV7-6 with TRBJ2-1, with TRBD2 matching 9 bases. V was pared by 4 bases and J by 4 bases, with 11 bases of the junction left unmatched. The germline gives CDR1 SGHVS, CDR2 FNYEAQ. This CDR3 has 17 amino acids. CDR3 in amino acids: CASSSPQREAKYNEQFF. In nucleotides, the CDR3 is TGTGCCAGCAGCTCTCCCCAGCGGGAGGCCAAGTACAATGAGCAGTTCTTC. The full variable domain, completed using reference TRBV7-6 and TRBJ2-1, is GAGVSQSPRYKVTKRGQDVALRCDPISGHVSLYWYRQALGQGPEFLTYFNYEAQQDKSGLPNDRFSAERPEGSISTLTIQRTEQRDSAMYRCASSSPQREAKYNEQFFGPGTRLTVL.